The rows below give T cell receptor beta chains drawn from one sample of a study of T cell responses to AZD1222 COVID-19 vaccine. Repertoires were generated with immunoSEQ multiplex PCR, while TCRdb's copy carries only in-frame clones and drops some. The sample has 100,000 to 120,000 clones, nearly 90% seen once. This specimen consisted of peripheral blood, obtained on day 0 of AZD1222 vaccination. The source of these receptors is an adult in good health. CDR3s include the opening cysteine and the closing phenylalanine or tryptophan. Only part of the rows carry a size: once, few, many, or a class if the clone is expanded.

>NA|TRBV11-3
CASSPGQGAYNEQFF
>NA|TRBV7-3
CASSPDLTTNTEAFF
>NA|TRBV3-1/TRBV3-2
CASSPLGAGGLGEQFF
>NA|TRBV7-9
CASRPGVLQSMETQYF
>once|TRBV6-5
CASSYSLARPNEQFF
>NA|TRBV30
CAWRTTGGTYGYTF
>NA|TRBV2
CASSTGSTTNEKLFF
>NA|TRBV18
CASSPRTSPETQYF
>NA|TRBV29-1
CSVPRQGQETQYF
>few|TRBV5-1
CASSEGSPGNSPLHF
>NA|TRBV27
CASRDGQGVYGYTF
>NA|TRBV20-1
CSGSLSGYTF
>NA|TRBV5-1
CASSLAPGGGYNEQFF
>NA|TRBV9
CASSASLGGGFPPTLSTDTQYF
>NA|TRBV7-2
CASSLNRGGTEAFF
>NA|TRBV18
CASSPRGQGAAGANVLTF
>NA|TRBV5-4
CASSLAGGDYEQYF